The rows below give T cell receptor beta chains drawn from one sample of a study of T-cell memory formation after mild COVID-19. Via MiXCR, TCRdb re-called the 5' RACE reads, giving one row per CDR3 protein. The repertoire has about 400,000 distinct CDR3 sequences, about 25% of them found once; the top ten carry about an eighth. Input material: PBMCs or a T cell subset sorted from them (not recorded which). All receptors come from an adult woman who had mild COVID-19 (a few samples of this study predate the infection). Cell type and time point are not known. Each CDR3 is given with its conserved first and last residue. The D gene is left open where the match is weak. A row's size may be missing; if present it is once, few, many or a size class.

size: -; D: TRBD2; J: TRBJ2-1; V: TRBV7-3; DNA: TGTGCCAGCAGCCTTACGATGACTAGCCCCTACAATGAGCAGTTCTTC; CDR3: CASSLTMTSPYNEQFF
size: few; D: -; J: TRBJ1-1; V: TRBV25-1; DNA: TGTGCCAGTCGCCACCCTCGACTGGCTTTCTTT; CDR3: CASRHPRLAFF
size: -; D: -; J: TRBJ2-7; V: TRBV10-3; DNA: TGTGCCATCAGTGAGTCGGGGGGACACCTAGTCTACGAGCAGTACTTC; CDR3: CAISESGGHLVYEQYF
size: -; D: -; J: TRBJ1-3; V: TRBV18; DNA: TGTGCCAGCTCACCAAGACAGGAGTACTCTGGAAACACCATATATTTT; CDR3: CASSPRQEYSGNTIYF
size: -; D: -; J: TRBJ2-4; V: TRBV12-3/TRBV12-4; DNA: TGTGCCAGCAGTTTTCAGAACATTCAGTACTTC; CDR3: CASSFQNIQYF
size: -; D: TRBD1; J: TRBJ1-1; V: TRBV25-1; DNA: TGTGCCAGCAGTGATCGACAGGGCAGAGGGGACACTGAAGCTTTCTTT; CDR3: CASSDRQGRGDTEAFF
size: few; D: -; J: TRBJ2-3; V: TRBV6-5; DNA: TGTGCCAGCAGAATCAGCCGCACAGATACGCAGTATTTT; CDR3: CASRISRTDTQYF
size: few; D: TRBD1; J: TRBJ1-1; V: TRBV20-1; DNA: TGCAGTGCTAGAGATCGACAGGGGGCAACTGAAGCTTTCTTT; CDR3: CSARDRQGATEAFF
size: few; D: TRBD2; J: TRBJ2-1; V: TRBV14; DNA: TGTGCCAGCAGCCAGGCGGGGGGAGCCTCCTACAATGAGCAGTTCTTC; CDR3: CASSQAGGASYNEQFF
size: many; D: TRBD1; J: TRBJ2-5; V: TRBV6-6; DNA: TGTGCCAGCAGCCCTCCCGACAGGGGCGAAGAGACCCAGTACTTC; CDR3: CASSPPDRGEETQYF
size: -; D: -; J: TRBJ2-3; V: TRBV12-3/TRBV12-4; DNA: TGTGCCAGCACGTACCCCACAGATACGCAGTATTTT; CDR3: CASTYPTDTQYF
size: many; D: -; J: TRBJ2-2; V: TRBV7-9; DNA: TGCGCCAGCAGCTCGGGAAACACCGGGGAGCTGTTTTTT; CDR3: CASSSGNTGELFF